Shown below are 15 T cell receptor beta chains from a single sample sequenced in a study of blood T cell repertoires in COVID-19. Generated by immunoSEQ multiplex PCR, the TCRdb table keeps only in-frame clones and is missing some. The repertoire consists of 35,000 to 45,000 clones, with around 80% occurring once and the leading ten covering approximately 15%. Sequencing input: peripheral blood. All receptors derive from a man aged 70 or older with acute or convalescent COVID-19.

In its sample, this clone was seen a few times. V usage is TRBV4-1 and J usage is TRBJ2-7; D possibly corresponds to TRBD1 (6 bases). The CDR3 consists of 14 residues. The V end was cut by 5 bases, the J end by 2 bases, with 13 bases between. Germline CDR1 MGHRA, CDR2 YSYEKL. The chain's CDR3 is CASSDPGVPYEQYF. CDR3 bases: TGCGCCAGCAGCGACCCAGGGGTTCCCTACGAGCAGTACTTC.

The rearrangement joins TRBV5-5 to TRBJ1-1; 8 bases are shared with TRBD1. The germline V gene has CDR1 SGHKS and CDR2 YYEKEE (reference sequence). The V segment lost 4 bases and the J segment 7 bases; nucleotides outside the gene matches: 6. There are 13 residues in the CDR3. CDR3 bases: TGTGCCAGCAGCAGACCCGGACAGGGTGAAGCTTTCTTT. Its translation is CASSRPGQGEAFF.

The CDR3 nucleotides read TGTGCCAGCAGCTTAGGGGGTCTGAGGGCCGGGGAGCTGTTTTTT. This translates into CASSLGGLRAGELFF. The genes are TRBV7-2 and TRBJ2-2, with D maybe TRBD2 (5 bases). The CDR3 covers 15 residues. V was trimmed by 1 base and J by 6 bases, leaving 12 bases between them. Germline CDR1 reads SGHTA; CDR2 reads FQGNSA.

This chain uses TRBV2 with TRBJ1-4; D perhaps matches TRBD1 (5 bases). The CDR3 spans 14 residues. V was pared by 6 bases and J by 3 bases, with 11 bases between. Looked up from germline, CDR1 is SNHLY and CDR2 is FYNNEI. The CDR3 DNA is TGTGCCAGCAGCGCAGGGTCCCCTAATGAAAAACTGTTTTTT. Protein: CASSAGSPNEKLFF.

CDR3 loop: CATEGTDSYEQYF. Written as DNA, the CDR3 is TGTGCCACGGAGGGGACAGACTCCTACGAGCAGTACTTC. The chain is built from TRBV30 and TRBJ2-7, with D possibly matching TRBD1 (7 bases). This CDR3 region has 13 residues. Trimming left V 8 bases short and J 0 bases short, with 14 bases between. Germline lookup yields CDR1 GTSNPN and CDR2 SVGIG (reference sequence). The variable domain in full, with the rest retrieved from reference TRBV30 and TRBJ2-7, is SQTIHQWPATLVQPVGSPLSLECTVEGTSNPNLYWYRQAAGRGLQLLFYSVGIGQISSEVPQNLSASRPQDRQFILSSKKLLLSDSGFYLCATEGTDSYEQYFGPGTRLTVT.

The V call is TRBV3-1 (or the pseudogene TRBV3-2), the J call TRBJ2-1; TRBD2 agrees at 11 bases. Losses at the gene ends were 6 bases for V and 4 bases for J; bases not matched to a gene: 5. Germline V gives CDR1 LGHDT, CDR2 YNNKEL (reference sequence). The CDR3 consists of 15 residues. The CDR3 is CASSALAGVYNEQFF. The CDR3 region has the DNA TGTGCCAGCAGTGCACTAGCGGGAGTGTACAATGAGCAGTTCTTC.

The rearrangement joins TRBV19 to TRBJ2-2; 7 bases match TRBD2. The germline CDR1 and CDR2 sequences are LNHDA and SQIVND (reference sequence). The CDR3 runs to 21 residues. J lost 0 bases, V lost 6 bases, and 22 bases had no gene match. CDR3 sequence reads: CASSREGGAQSLIANTGELFF. Written as DNA, the CDR3 is TGTGCCAGTAGCCGAGAGGGAGGGGCGCAGAGCCTCATTGCGAACACCGGGGAGCTGTTTTTT.

This clone was observed a single time. The V call is TRBV5-4, the J call TRBJ1-1; possible D gene TRBD1, 6 bases. Germline V gene sequence: CDR1 SGHNT, CDR2 YYREEE (reference sequence). CDR3 length: 16 amino acids. Trimming cost V 2 bases and J 4 bases, with 18 bases left between them. This CDR3 reads CASSLGGQWGPTEAFF. As DNA, the CDR3 is TGTGCCAGCAGCTTAGGGGGTCAGTGGGGGCCCACTGAAGCTTTCTTT.

This chain connects TRBV6-2 or TRBV6-3 to TRBJ2-7, with D possibly matching TRBD1 (6 bases). This CDR3 spans 15 amino acids. Trimming pared 6 bases from V and 0 bases from J, leaving 15 bases between. Germline V gene sequence: CDR1 MNHEY, CDR2 SVGEGT. This CDR3 reads CASSNNRVVSYEQYF. The CDR3 nucleotides read TGTGCCAGCAGCAATAACAGGGTCGTCTCCTACGAGCAGTACTTC.

This clone was counted a single time. The chain combines TRBV27 with TRBJ2-1; D not certain. The ends were cut back, 2 bases at V and 2 bases at J, with 7 bases in the middle. The CDR3 spans 14 residues. The V gene's germline CDR1 is MNHEY and CDR2 SMNVEV (reference sequence). In DNA, the CDR3 is TGTGCCAGCAGTTTACTGAGGACCTACAATGAGCAGTTCTTC. It codes for CASSLLRTYNEQFF.

The sample holds a few counts of this clone. J is TRBJ2-7 and V is TRBV24-1; a weak D match, TRBD2 (6 bases). Germline V gene lookup returns CDR1 KGHDR and CDR2 SFDVKD. This CDR3 is 14 amino acids long. Trimming took 2 bases from V and 3 from J, leaving 10 bases between them. As DNA, the CDR3 is TGTGCCACCAGTGATTCGGTGGGGGGCTACGAGCAGTACTTC. Translating it yields CATSDSVGGYEQYF.

The chain is built from TRBV7-2 and TRBJ2-7; 7 nucleotides align to TRBD2. The ends lost 3 bases at V and 3 bases at J; junction bases unmatched: 5. Germline V gene data show CDR1 as SGHTA and CDR2 as FQGNSA. This CDR3 spans 14 amino acids. The CDR3 sequence: CASSFGEGNYEQYF. CDR3 bases: TGTGCCAGCAGCTTCGGGGAGGGCAACTACGAGCAGTACTTC.

This sequence joins TRBV9 and TRBJ2-7, with 7 bases aligning to TRBD2. Trimming cost V 0 bases and J 2 bases; bases outside gene matches: 11. Per the germline V gene, CDR1 is SGDLS and CDR2 is YYNGEE. This CDR3 contains 17 residues. The DNA of the CDR3 is TGTGCCAGCAGCGTAGCTGGGGTGGCTAGCGGACCCTACGAGCAGTACTTC. This sequence encodes CASSVAGVASGPYEQYF. Drawing the rest from reference TRBV9 and TRBJ2-7, the complete variable domain is DSGVTQTPKHLITATGQRVTLRCSPRSGDLSVYWYQQSLDQGLQFLIQYYNGEERAKGNILERFSAQQFPDLHSELNLSSLELGDSALYFCASSVAGVASGPYEQYFGPGTRLTVT.

V gene TRBV11-3 combines with J gene TRBJ2-7; TRBD1 matches at 9 bases. This CDR3 has 15 residues. The V and J ends lost 5 bases and 1 base, in that order; junction bases with no gene match: 6. Germline CDR1 and CDR2: SGHNT and YENEEA. The chain's CDR3 is CASSQGQGGSYEQYF. The CDR3 DNA reads TGTGCCAGCAGCCAGGGACAGGGTGGTTCCTACGAGCAGTACTTC.

This clone turned up a few times. The gene calls are TRBV7-6 and TRBJ1-1; D unresolved. Trimming shortened V by 5 bases and J by 5 bases, and 12 bases separated the two germline ends. This CDR3 has 13 amino acids. The germline V gene has CDR1 SGHVS and CDR2 FNYEAQ. CDR3 loop: CASSAGGQTEAFF. The DNA for the CDR3 is TGTGCCAGCAGCGCGGGAGGTCAGACTGAAGCTTTCTTT.